The 21 T cell receptor beta chains below all came from one sample that was sequenced in a study of T-cell memory formation after mild COVID-19. Using its own MiXCR run on the 5' RACE reads, TCRdb lists one record per CDR3 protein. Counted here are roughly 450,000 distinct CDR3 sequences, over 15% occurring once; the ten biggest clones make up around a fifth. Sequencing used PBMCs or a T cell subset sorted from them (not recorded which). These receptors were collected from a man aged 18 to 30 who had mild COVID-19 (a few samples of this study predate the infection). Cell type and time point are not known.

V is TRBV27 and J is TRBJ1-2, with TRBD1 as a possible D gene (6 bases). Germline CDR1 MNHEY, CDR2 SMNVEV (reference sequence). The CDR3 loop spans 14 amino acids. V lost 3 bases to trimming and J lost 4 bases, with 12 bases between them. Written as DNA, the CDR3 is TGTGCCAGCAGTTTTATTGGGACAAGCTATGGCTACACCTTC. Translation: CASSFIGTSYGYTF.

This clonotype turned up a few times. This chain uses TRBV5-1 with TRBJ1-2, with 11 bases that match TRBD1. The CDR3 is made up of 15 amino acids. The junction had 10 bases not matched to a gene; V was cut back by 4 bases and J by 8 bases. Germline V CDR1 and CDR2: SGHRS, YFSETQ. This CDR3 reads CASSRTGGEWDGYTF. In DNA, the CDR3 is TGCGCCAGCAGCCGGACAGGGGGCGAGTGGGACGGCTACACCTTC.

V usage is TRBV5-1 and J usage is TRBJ1-1; D is unclear. Germline-derived CDR1 and CDR2 are SGHRS and YFSETQ. Trimming took off 6 bases at V and 1 base at J, with 16 bases between the two ends. The CDR3 has 15 amino acids. CDR3 residues: CASNRGGVGNTEAFF. As DNA, the CDR3 is TGCGCCAGCAACCGGGGAGGAGTTGGGAACACTGAAGCTTTCTTT. The complete variable domain, with remaining parts taken from reference TRBV5-1 and TRBJ1-1, reads KAGVTQTPRYLIKTRGQQVTLSCSPISGHRSVSWYQQTPGQGLQFLFEYFSETQRNKGNFPGRFSGRQFSNSRSEMNVSTLELGDSALYLCASNRGGVGNTEAFFGQGTRLTVV.

Only a few counts were recorded for this clonotype. The J gene is TRBJ2-3, the V gene TRBV4-3, with 8 nucleotides matching TRBD2. The CDR3 runs to 15 residues. J lost 5 bases, V lost 2 bases, and 6 bases had no gene match. Per the germline V gene, CDR1 is LGHNA and CDR2 is YSLEER. The CDR3 loop reads CASSQRGRGGDTQYF. For the CDR3, the DNA is TGCGCCAGCAGCCAAAGGGGCCGGGGGGGAGATACGCAGTATTTT.

This clonotype was picked up a small number of times. V is TRBV12-5 and J is TRBJ1-1; D unclear. The CDR3 sequence is 12 residues long. The germline V gene encodes CDR1 LGHNT and CDR2 FRNRAP. V lost 0 bases to trimming and J lost 3 bases, with 2 bases between them. CDR3 in amino acids: CASGLVDTEAFF. The CDR3 DNA reads as TGTGCTAGTGGTTTGGTAGACACTGAAGCTTTCTTT. Complete variable domain (other parts from reference TRBV12-5 and TRBJ1-1): DARVTQTPRHKVTEMGQEVTMRCQPILGHNTVFWYRQTMMQGLELLAYFRNRAPLDDSGMPKDRFSAEMPDATLATLKIQPSEPRDSAVYFCASGLVDTEAFFGQGTRLTVV.

This chain connects TRBV6-5 to TRBJ1-4; D is ambiguous. CDR1 is MNHEY, CDR2 SVGAGI, per germline. V dropped 0 bases and J dropped 7 bases, with 12 bases sitting between them. The CDR3 covers 15 residues. The CDR3 reads CASSYSAGLPEKLFF. CDR3 DNA: TGTGCCAGCAGTTACTCTGCGGGCCTACCTGAAAAACTGTTTTTT.

This clonotype has only a few counts. The chain links TRBV18 to TRBJ2-5; D possibly corresponds to TRBD1 (5 bases). Trimming removed 5 bases from V and 7 bases from J, with 17 bases in between. This CDR3 has 14 residues. The V gene's germline CDR1 is KGHSH and CDR2 LQKENI. CDR3 in amino acids: CASSSDGRQGTQYF. As DNA, the CDR3 is TGTGCCAGCTCATCGGACGGCCGCCAGGGGACCCAGTACTTC.

The chain employs TRBV20-1 and TRBJ2-1; D not certain. The germline gives CDR1 DFQATT, CDR2 SNEGSKA (reference sequence). The CDR3 has 12 residues. V was pared by 6 bases and J by 8 bases, with 14 bases between. The CDR3 here is CSATGPLDEQFF. CDR3 nucleotide sequence: TGCAGTGCCACGGGCCCGTTGGATGAGCAGTTCTTC.

The chain joins TRBV14 to TRBJ1-4; D is unresolved. There are 16 residues in the CDR3. V was cut by 0 bases and J by 6 bases, with 14 bases left in between. From germline, CDR1 is SGHDN and CDR2 FVKESK. The CDR3 coding sequence is TGTGCCAGCAGCCAAGATTTGGCGGCCCCCCATGAAAAACTGTTTTTT. This gives the protein CASSQDLAAPHEKLFF.

The chain's CDR3 is CSDPPLGRGLSTEAFF. CDR3 nucleotides: TGCAGCGACCCCCCCTTGGGGCGCGGTCTGTCCACTGAAGCTTTCTTT. The chain joins TRBV29-1 to TRBJ1-1, with D possibly being TRBD1 (5 bases). Looked up from germline, CDR1 is SQVTM and CDR2 is ANQGSEA. The CDR3 totals 16 residues. The V and J ends lost 7 bases and 4 bases respectively, with 25 bases between them.

The chain employs TRBV12-3 or TRBV12-4 and TRBJ2-5, with 12 bases fitting TRBD2. The V and J ends lost 6 bases and 14 bases, in that order; junction bases with no gene match: 7. The CDR3 has 12 residues. This chain's CDR3 is CASRGGLAGFYF. In DNA, the CDR3 is TGTGCCAGCAGGGGCGGACTAGCGGGGTTCTACTTC.

The sample holds many counts of this clonotype. The chain employs TRBV9 and TRBJ1-5; D is unclear. Trimming removed 3 bases from V and 0 bases from J, with 7 bases in between. The CDR3 length is 14 residues. Looked up from germline, CDR1 is SGDLS and CDR2 is YYNGEE. The CDR3 here is CASSGLPSNQPQHF. In DNA form, the CDR3 reads TGTGCCAGCAGCGGTCTACCTAGCAATCAGCCCCAGCATTTT.

This clonotype appeared many times. The chain has TRBV5-1 and TRBJ2-1; the match to TRBD1 covers 8 bases. This CDR3 is 15 amino acids long. The V and J ends lost 3 bases and 2 bases, in that order; junction bases with no gene match: 4. CDR1 SGHRS and CDR2 YFSETQ come from the germline V gene. CDR3 amino acids: CASSWSDRAYNEQFF. In DNA form, the CDR3 reads TGCGCCAGCAGCTGGTCGGACAGGGCCTACAATGAGCAGTTCTTC.

This clonotype was counted a few times. This chain links TRBV5-8 with TRBJ2-3; 8 nucleotides match TRBD2. J lost 1 base, V lost 4 bases, and 8 bases had no gene match. Germline CDR1 is SGHTS and CDR2 is YDEGEE. The CDR3 has 16 amino acids. This CDR3 reads CASSQLRGEGTDTQYF. CDR3 sequence (DNA): TGTGCCAGCAGCCAACTGCGGGGGGAGGGCACAGATACGCAGTATTTT.

This clonotype was counted a few times. This chain links TRBV27 with TRBJ2-3; 10 nucleotides line up with TRBD1. The CDR3 length is 16 residues. Unmatched junction bases numbered 6, after V lost 5 bases and J lost 1 base. The germline gives CDR1 MNHEY, CDR2 SMNVEV (reference sequence). Here the CDR3 reads CASSLAGTGGTDTQYF. CDR3 DNA: TGTGCCAGCAGTCTCGCGGGGACAGGGGGCACAGATACGCAGTATTTT.

The CDR3 region is CASSGQWLDNEQFF. CDR3 nucleotides: TGCGCCAGCAGCGGCCAGTGGTTGGACAATGAGCAGTTCTTC. This chain links TRBV5-1 with TRBJ2-1; D call uncertain. The ends were cut back, 4 bases at V and 5 bases at J, with 13 bases in the middle. This CDR3 has 14 amino acids. Germline CDR1 and CDR2: SGHRS and YFSETQ.

At least ten counts were recorded for this clonotype. The rearrangement links TRBV5-1 to TRBJ2-7; D gene uncertain. The V end was cut by 1 base, the J end by 8 bases, with 10 bases between. The CDR3 has 12 residues. Germline assignment: CDR1 SGHRS and CDR2 YFSETQ. CDR3 sequence reads: CASSLTSSKQYF. DNA for the CDR3: TGCGCCAGCAGCTTGACCTCCTCAAAGCAGTACTTC.

This clonotype has more than one count but fewer than ten. V gene TRBV14 combines with J gene TRBJ2-7; D possibly corresponds to TRBD1 (6 bases). The V and J ends lost 2 bases and 3 bases respectively, with 11 bases between them. CDR3 length: 14 amino acids. Germline loops: CDR1 SGHDN, CDR2 FVKESK. The CDR3 reads CASSQPGEYYEQYF. In nucleotides, the CDR3 is TGTGCCAGCAGCCAACCAGGGGAATACTACGAGCAGTACTTC.

The chain combines TRBV12-3 or TRBV12-4 with TRBJ1-2; D not resolved. This CDR3 has 13 residues. V was trimmed by 4 bases and J by 1 base, leaving 7 bases between them. CDR3 amino acids: CASSWGYNYGYTF. The CDR3 bases are TGTGCCAGCAGTTGGGGATATAACTATGGCTACACCTTC.

The rearrangement links TRBV20-1 to TRBJ2-3, with D perhaps TRBD1 (6 bases). Germline assignment: CDR1 DFQATT and CDR2 SNEGSKA (reference sequence). The CDR3 runs to 11 residues. V lost 8 bases and J 4 bases, leaving 10 bases between the germline ends. The CDR3 reads CSTRQADTQYF. CDR3 in DNA: TGCAGTACCCGACAGGCAGATACGCAGTATTTT.

The chain recombines TRBV5-1 with TRBJ2-7; 8 bases line up with TRBD1. Germline CDR1 reads SGHRS; CDR2 reads YFSETQ. Trimming at V came to 4 bases and at J to 6 bases, leaving 9 bases not matched to a gene. The CDR3 is 14 residues long. The CDR3 DNA reads as TGCGCCAGCAGCCCAGGGACAGGCCTTGGCGAGCAGTACTTC. This gives the protein CASSPGTGLGEQYF. Full variable domain (remainder filled in from reference TRBV5-1 and TRBJ2-7): KAGVTQTPRYLIKTRGQQVTLSCSPISGHRSVSWYQQTPGQGLQFLFEYFSETQRNKGNFPGRFSGRQFSNSRSEMNVSTLELGDSALYLCASSPGTGLGEQYFGPGTRLTVT.